The 8 T cell receptor beta chains below all came from one sample that was sequenced in a study of CD8 T cells in ankylosing spondylitis. Study findings and constraints: About 8 highly homologous variants made up a TCR beta motif that seemed to typify ankylosing spondylitis blood.

TCRdb itself ran the 5' RACE reads through MiXCR, one entry per CDR3 protein. The profile shows 500,000 to 550,000 distinct CDR3 sequences, over 9.5% of them singletons. These TCRs' antigens remain unknown. Sample: blood, either unsorted or a sorted T cell fraction (not recorded which). These TCRs come from a male donor with ankylosing spondylitis.

This clonotype appeared many times. The chain recombines TRBV5-1 with TRBJ1-5, with D possibly TRBD1 on 5 matching bases. V lost 4 bases to trimming and J lost 4 bases, with 15 bases between them. CDR1 SGHRS and CDR2 YFSETQ come from the germline V gene. This CDR3 has 15 residues. The CDR3 region has the DNA TGCGCCAGCAGCCGGACCGTGGGGGAAAATCAGCCCCAGCATTTT. This translates into CASSRTVGENQPQHF.

The gene calls are TRBV5-1 and TRBJ2-7; D might be TRBD2 (6 bases). The germline V gene has CDR1 SGHRS and CDR2 YFSETQ. Trimming left V 4 bases short and J 0 bases short, with 14 bases between. CDR3 length: 15 amino acids. CDR3 sequence reads: CASSAGLTHSYEQYF. Here the CDR3 DNA reads TGCGCCAGCAGCGCGGGACTTACACACTCCTACGAGCAGTACTTC.

The rearrangement links TRBV29-1 to TRBJ1-1, with D uncertain. CDR3 size: 13 residues. Trimming stripped 4 bases from V and 3 bases from J, with 12 bases between. The germline V gene has CDR1 SQVTM and CDR2 ANQGSEA. In nucleotides, the CDR3 is TGCAGCGTTGGACCGTTCGGGGACACTGAAGCTTTCTTT. Its protein product is CSVGPFGDTEAFF.

The J gene is TRBJ2-3, the V gene TRBV7-8; either TRBD1 or TRBD2 may fit D (5 bases each). Per the germline V gene, CDR1 is SGHVS and CDR2 is FQNEAQ. CDR3 size: 19 residues. Trimming shortened V by 5 bases and J by 2 bases, and 26 bases separated the two germline ends. CDR3 protein: CASSAGLVGWRGHTDTQYF. CDR3 DNA sequence: TGTGCCAGCAGCGCAGGACTGGTGGGCTGGAGAGGACACACAGATACGCAGTATTTT.

For the CDR3, the DNA is TGTGCCAGCAGTTTACTGGGTGGTGAACGCGGGAGGGTCTCCTACGAGCAGTACTTC. Protein: CASSLLGGERGRVSYEQYF. The V and J genes are TRBV28 and TRBJ2-7, with 9 bases lining up with TRBD2. Per germline, CDR1 MDHEN and CDR2 SYDVKM. Trimming took 2 bases from V and 0 from J; bases not matched to a gene: 14. This CDR3 has 19 residues.

The CDR3 loop is CASSFTLQGGTEAFF. CDR3 nucleotide sequence: TGTGCCAGCAGTTTCACTCTACAGGGGGGCACTGAAGCTTTCTTT. This sequence joins TRBV12-3 or TRBV12-4 and TRBJ1-1; 8 bases align to TRBD1. CDR3 length equals 15 residues. V was pared by 3 bases and J by 4 bases, with 7 bases of the junction left unmatched.

This clonotype has just a few counts. The rearrangement uses TRBV12-3 or TRBV12-4 and TRBJ1-1; 12 bases agree with TRBD1. The CDR3 contains 15 residues. With 6 bases clipped from V and 5 bases from J, the junction kept 7 bases outside the gene matches. CDR3 bases: TGTGCCAGCAGCCGCGGGACAGGGGGCGTAACTGAAGCTTTCTTT. Protein: CASSRGTGGVTEAFF.

This clonotype turned up a few times. This rearrangement joins TRBV7-2 to TRBJ1-2, with 7 nucleotides matching TRBD1. The CDR3 has 12 amino acids. The germline CDR1 and CDR2 sequences are SGHTA and FQGNSA. Losses at the gene ends were 4 bases for V and 6 bases for J; bases not matched to a gene: 2. The CDR3 sequence: CASSSGQHGYTF. CDR3 nucleotides: TGTGCCAGCAGCTCGGGACAGCATGGCTACACCTTC.